What follows is one T cell receptor (beta chain) and its context. This sample was included in a study of technical replicates of blood from several donors. This table comes from immunoSEQ multiplex PCR, and its TCRdb copy is limited to in-frame clones, with some not included. The table records some 82,000 clones, around 94% of them present only once. From germline, CDR1 is LNHDA and CDR2 SQIVND (reference sequence). V was trimmed by 6 bases and J by 4 bases, leaving 12 bases between them. CDR3 size: 13 residues. Sequencing was carried out using T cells isolated from PBMCs. This clonotype was obtained from a human donor in good health. The chain is built from TRBV19 and TRBJ1-2; D unclear. For the CDR3, the DNA is TGTGCCAGTAGCTCTCTACTAGTCTATGGCTACACCTTC. It is translated as CASSSLLVYGYTF. Full variable domain (missing parts from reference TRBV19 and TRBJ1-2): DGGITQSPKYLFRKEGQNVTLSCEQNLNHDAMYWYRQDPGQGLRLIYYSQIVNDFQKGDIAEGYSVSREKKESFPLTVTSAQKNPTAFYLCASSSLLVYGYTFGSGTRLTVV.